The rows below give T cell receptor beta chains drawn from one sample of a study of OX40 agonist ivuxolimab in advanced cancers. TCRdb keeps only in-frame clones here, not all; method: immunoSEQ multiplex PCR. The sample lists approximately 60,000 clones; about 81% were seen once. Sequenced here: CD4+ or CD8+ T cells sorted from blood, sampled in a trial of the OX40 agonist ivuxolimab. Receptors originate from an adult with an advanced solid tumor such as melanoma, head and neck, liver or kidney cancer. Each CDR3 is given with its conserved first and last residue. Each record gives: J gene, V gene, CDR3 protein.

>TRBJ2-3|TRBV7-2
CASSAGLSTDTQYF
>TRBJ2-5|TRBV5-1
CASSPPTSGGGETQYF
>TRBJ2-3|TRBV20-1
CSAGSGVSQYF
>TRBJ2-7|TRBV29-1
CSVKPAAVYEQYF
>TRBJ2-3|TRBV7-8
CASSSSGGWDTQYF
>TRBJ2-6|TRBV5-1
CASSLAGVAGANVLTF
>TRBJ1-4|TRBV9
CASSVDLRTNEKLFF
>TRBJ2-5|TRBV7-2
CASSKPGLGGTQYF
>TRBJ2-6|TRBV27
CASRGARQANVLTF
>TRBJ2-7|TRBV6-6
CASNSLYEQYF
>TRBJ2-1|TRBV10-1
CASSEIAGSNEQFF
>TRBJ1-5|TRBV19
CASSIDHGQPQHF
>TRBJ1-6|TRBV2
CASSTSAVYNSPLHF
>TRBJ1-6|TRBV19
CASSIRRPNSPLHF
>TRBJ2-7|TRBV7-9
CASSPKGPYEQYF
>TRBJ2-3|TRBV7-9
CASSLLSPFPDTQYF
>TRBJ2-7|TRBV5-1
CASSLGSRGYEQYF
>TRBJ2-7|TRBV27
CASSFQDPRGQATYEQYF
>TRBJ2-7|TRBV7-2
CASSPSGGAYEQYF
>TRBJ2-3|TRBV5-8
CASSWLAQRSTDTQYF
>TRBJ1-6|TRBV6-1
CASSELRYSPLHF
>TRBJ2-3|TRBV7-2
CASTEAGGPDTQYF
>TRBJ2-1|TRBV5-1
CASSLVEALVWEQFF
>TRBJ2-4|TRBV11-2
CASSYTGAKNIQYF
>TRBJ2-5|TRBV5-1
CASSLETGEETQYF
>TRBJ1-6|TRBV19
CASTSQRGPNSPLHF
>TRBJ1-4|TRBV30
CAWSAGQLNEKLFF
>TRBJ1-1|TRBV19
CASSPGLKNTEAFF
>TRBJ1-1|TRBV6-5
CASLSVAEAFF
>TRBJ2-7|TRBV4-1
CASSQAASGGVHEQYF
>TRBJ1-1|TRBV5-4
CASSLDGGNTEAFF
>TRBJ2-7|TRBV5-1
CASSLEGSSYEQYF
>TRBJ1-6|TRBV19
CASGSGNSPLHF
>TRBJ1-2|TRBV20-1
CSATGAYGYTF
>TRBJ1-5|TRBV5-1
CASTIRGGSNQPQHF
>TRBJ1-5|TRBV7-8
CASSLEGGRNQPQHF
>TRBJ2-5|TRBV4-1
CASSQDPGPSGGRRTQYF
>TRBJ2-3|TRBV6-1
CASSDLGGTDTQYF
>TRBJ2-1|TRBV7-2
CASSSRTRNNEQFF
>TRBJ1-2|TRBV27
CASRTGGTNYGYTF
>TRBJ2-2|TRBV19
CASSVLGELFF
>TRBJ1-5|TRBV30
CAWSVPGQFWQPQHF
>TRBJ1-2|TRBV5-4
CASSSSGRFREGGYTF
>TRBJ1-1|TRBV18
CASSPPGLITEAFF
>TRBJ2-1|TRBV4-3
CASSQEPSGGHNEQFF
>TRBJ1-3|TRBV4-2
CASSQEVTGQGRISSGNTIYF
>TRBJ2-5|TRBV5-6
CASSFYLGETQYF
>TRBJ1-1|TRBV6-1
CASIEGGTEAFF
>TRBJ2-7|TRBV6-1
CASTHGGNSYEQYF
>TRBJ1-5|TRBV2
CASRGQGHQPQHF
>TRBJ1-1|TRBV11-2
CASSLRGHNTEAFF
>TRBJ2-5|TRBV5-1
CASQPRGGRETQYF
>TRBJ1-1|TRBV6-5
CASSPRADHTEAFF